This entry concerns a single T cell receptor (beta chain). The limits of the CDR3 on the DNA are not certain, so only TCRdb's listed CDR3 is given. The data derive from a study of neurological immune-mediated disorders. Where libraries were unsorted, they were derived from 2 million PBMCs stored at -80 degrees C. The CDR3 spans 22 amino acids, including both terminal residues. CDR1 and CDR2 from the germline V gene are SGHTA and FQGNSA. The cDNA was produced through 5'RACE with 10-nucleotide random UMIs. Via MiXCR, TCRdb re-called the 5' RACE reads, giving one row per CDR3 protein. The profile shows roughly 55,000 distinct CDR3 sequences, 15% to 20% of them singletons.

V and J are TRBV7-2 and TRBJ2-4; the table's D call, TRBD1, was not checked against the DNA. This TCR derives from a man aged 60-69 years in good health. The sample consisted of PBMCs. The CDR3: CASSFYICSAEGGRGAKNIQYF.